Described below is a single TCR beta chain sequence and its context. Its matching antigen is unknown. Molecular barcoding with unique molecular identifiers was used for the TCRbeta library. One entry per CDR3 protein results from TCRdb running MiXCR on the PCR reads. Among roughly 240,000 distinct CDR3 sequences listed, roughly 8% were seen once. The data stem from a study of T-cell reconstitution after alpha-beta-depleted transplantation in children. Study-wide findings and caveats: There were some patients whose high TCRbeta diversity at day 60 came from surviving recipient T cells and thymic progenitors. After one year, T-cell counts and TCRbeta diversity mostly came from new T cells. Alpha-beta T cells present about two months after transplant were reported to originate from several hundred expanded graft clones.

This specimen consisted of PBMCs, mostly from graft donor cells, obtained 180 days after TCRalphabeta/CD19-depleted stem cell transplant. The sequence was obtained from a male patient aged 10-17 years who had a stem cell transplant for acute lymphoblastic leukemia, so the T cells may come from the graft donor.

The CDR3 DNA follows: TGTGCCAGTAGTATAATGAGGGGCAATGAGCAGTTCTTC. This sequence encodes CASSIMRGNEQFF. The chain has TRBV19 and TRBJ2-1; D tentatively fits TRBD1 or TRBD2 (5 bases each). The CDR3 has 13 residues. Germline V gene data show CDR1 as LNHDA and CDR2 as SQIVND (reference sequence). V was clipped by 2 bases and J by 6 bases, with 8 bases between them.